The 26 T cell receptor beta chains below were found in one sample sequenced in a study of cytomegalovirus exposure and HLA in healthy donors. PCR used 60 Vbeta primers and 13 Jbeta primers. Data came from immunoSEQ multiplex PCR; TCRdb stores just in-frame clones and leaves some out. Of 55,000 to 80,000 clones listed, 65% to 70% are singletons. The specimen was PBMCs. Receptors were obtained from a man aged 40-55 years in good health and CMV-seropositive.

The J gene is TRBJ1-4, the V gene TRBV7-9; D uncertain. The V gene's germline CDR1 is SEHNR and CDR2 FQNEAQ (reference sequence). V shed 2 bases and J shed 6 bases, with 10 bases lying between them. The CDR3 totals 14 residues. The CDR3 is CASSLYGRDEKLFF. CDR3 DNA: TGTGCCAGCAGCTTATACGGGAGAGATGAAAAACTGTTTTTT.

The J gene is TRBJ1-5, the V gene TRBV6-5; D gene ambiguous. The V gene's germline CDR1 is MNHEY and CDR2 SVGAGI. The CDR3 runs to 14 residues. The V end was cut by 0 bases, the J end by 4 bases, with 7 bases between. CDR3 DNA sequence: TGTGCCAGCAGTTACTCGAGCAGGAATCAGCCCCAGCATTTT. It translates to CASSYSSRNQPQHF.

The chain employs TRBV9 and TRBJ1-6; 7 bases fit TRBD1. This CDR3 is 14 amino acids long. V dropped 3 bases and J dropped 8; count of bases not matched to a gene: 5. Germline values: CDR1 SGDLS, CDR2 YYNGEE. Here the CDR3 reads CASSEGTAYSPLHF. The CDR3 DNA is TGTGCCAGCAGCGAGGGGACAGCCTATTCACCCCTCCACTTT. Together with reference TRBV9 and TRBJ1-6, the CDR3 gives the full variable domain: DSGVTQTPKHLITATGQRVTLRCSPRSGDLSVYWYQQSLDQGLQFLIQYYNGEERAKGNILERFSAQQFPDLHSELNLSSLELGDSALYFCASSEGTAYSPLHFGNGTRLTVT.

The rearrangement uses TRBV5-6 and TRBJ2-7, with 7 bases that match TRBD2. The CDR3 has 14 residues. Germline lookup yields CDR1 SGHDT and CDR2 YYEEEE. After removal of 1 base from V and 5 bases from J, the junction contained 6 bases not matched to a gene. The DNA of the CDR3 is TGTGCCAGCAGCTTGTCAAGCGGGGTGGACGAGCAGTACTTC. Translated: CASSLSSGVDEQYF.

The chain has TRBV19 and TRBJ1-6, with D hard to call. The CDR3 covers 17 residues. The ends were cut back, 3 bases at V and 5 bases at J, with 17 bases in the middle. Germline CDR1 is LNHDA and CDR2 is SQIVND (reference sequence). This CDR3 is CASSIPSRWGDNSPLHF. The CDR3 coding sequence is TGTGCCAGTAGTATTCCCAGCAGGTGGGGAGATAATTCACCCCTCCACTTT.

The chain combines TRBV5-3 with TRBJ2-6, with 8 bases identical to TRBD1. TRBV5-3 is labeled an ORF, and its function is uncertain. V lost 4 bases, J lost 2 bases, and 14 bases stayed unmatched. The CDR3 is made up of 19 amino acids. The CDR3 region is CARSDPRDRKPPGANVLTF. As DNA, the CDR3 is TGTGCCAGAAGCGATCCCCGGGACAGGAAACCCCCTGGGGCCAACGTCCTGACTTTC.

The chain employs TRBV4-1 and TRBJ1-2, with TRBD1 matching 12 bases. J was trimmed by 3 bases and V by 1 base; bases with no gene match: 9. Looked up from germline, CDR1 is MGHRA and CDR2 is YSYEKL. The CDR3 totals 18 residues. In DNA form, the CDR3 reads TGCGCCAGCAGCCAAGGACCGGGACAGGGGGCGGAAGACTATGGCTACACCTTC. This translates into CASSQGPGQGAEDYGYTF.

In nucleotides, the CDR3 is TGTGCCAGCAGCCCGGGACAGGGGGAAGGAAACACCATATATTTT. It translates to CASSPGQGEGNTIYF. The V call is TRBV4-2, the J call TRBJ2-2, with TRBD1 matching over 11 bases. The J call is in doubt because the DNA end fits TRBJ1-3 better. The CDR3 sequence is 15 residues long. CDR1 is LGHNA and CDR2 is YNFKEQ in the germline V gene.

This chain links TRBV7-2 with TRBJ1-1; TRBD1 matches 7 bases. Germline values: CDR1 SGHTA, CDR2 FQGNSA. V lost 4 bases, J lost 10 bases, and 12 bases stayed unmatched. The CDR3 spans 14 residues. For the CDR3, the DNA is TGTGCCAGCAGCTACCCCACAGGGGCGATGAGAGCTTTCTTT. Translation: CASSYPTGAMRAFF.

This chain connects TRBV10-3 to TRBJ2-3; 8 bases map to TRBD2. Germline V gene lookup returns CDR1 ENHRY and CDR2 SYGVKD. The J segment lost 0 bases and the V segment lost 0 bases, leaving 8 bases of the junction unmatched. This CDR3 has 18 residues. The chain's CDR3 is CAISESRVLAGSTDTQYF. CDR3 nucleotide sequence: TGTGCCATCAGTGAGTCGAGGGTTTTAGCGGGGAGCACAGATACGCAGTATTTT.

This clone occurred a few times. The genes are TRBV29-1 and TRBJ2-5; TRBD1 matches at 9 bases. CDR1 is SQVTM and CDR2 is ANQGSEA in the germline V gene. This CDR3 has 14 residues. Losses at the gene ends were 3 bases for V and 5 bases for J; bases not matched to a gene: 7. CDR3 bases: TGCAGCGTTGACGGAACAGGGGGCCTCGAGACCCAGTACTTC. Its translation: CSVDGTGGLETQYF.

This chain joins TRBV5-1 and TRBJ2-1, with 7 bases identical to TRBD1. CDR3 length: 17 residues. From germline, CDR1 is SGHRS and CDR2 YFSETQ. V lost 5 bases and J lost 0; bases outside the gene matches: 11. CDR3 residues: CASSSPRDSVSYNEQFF. CDR3 in DNA: TGCGCCAGCAGTTCGCCTCGGGACAGTGTCTCCTACAATGAGCAGTTCTTC.

V usage is TRBV14 and J usage is TRBJ2-7, with TRBD1 matching over 7 bases. Germline CDR1 reads SGHDN; CDR2 reads FVKESK. The junction had 9 bases not matched to a gene; V was cut back by 10 bases and J by 3 bases. The CDR3 sequence is 13 residues long. The CDR3 DNA reads TGTGCCACAATCTCGGGACAGTTCTACGAGCAGTACTTC. Its translation is CATISGQFYEQYF.

The count of this clone is one. J is TRBJ2-6 and V is TRBV7-2; 8 positions match TRBD1. V trimming: 0 bases; J trimming: 2 bases; junction bases outside the gene matches: 3. CDR1 is SGHTA and CDR2 is FQGNSA in the germline V gene. The CDR3 spans 17 residues. The CDR3 coding sequence is TGTGCCAGCAGCTTAGCGCTGACAGGGGCTGGGGCCAACGTCCTGACTTTC. This sequence encodes CASSLALTGAGANVLTF.

This clone was recorded only once. The J gene is TRBJ1-2, the V gene TRBV10-1, with 7 bases that match TRBD1. CDR1 and CDR2 from the germline V gene are WNHNN and SYGVQD (reference sequence). The CDR3 extends over 11 amino acids. V lost 9 bases and J lost 4; bases outside the gene matches: 2. CDR3 protein: CARRDSYGYTF. In DNA, the CDR3 is TGCGCCAGAAGGGACAGCTATGGCTACACCTTC.

This clone has just a few counts. The chain joins TRBV11-3 to TRBJ2-3; perhaps TRBD2 as D (6 bases). The CDR3 length is 17 residues. Germline CDR1 and CDR2: SGHNT and YENEEA. V dropped 5 bases and J dropped 0 bases, with 18 bases sitting between them. CDR3 sequence (DNA): TGTGCCAGCAGCACCCCTGAGGTAGCGGCTAGCACAGATACGCAGTATTTT. Amino acid sequence: CASSTPEVAASTDTQYF.

V usage is TRBV9 and J usage is TRBJ2-5, with TRBD2 matching over 7 bases. This CDR3 contains 20 residues. V shed 0 bases, J shed 2 bases, and the junction held 19 bases outside the gene matches. From germline, CDR1 is SGDLS and CDR2 YYNGEE. The CDR3 region is CASSVATRGIWGGAQETQYF. The DNA of the CDR3 is TGTGCCAGCAGCGTAGCTACGAGGGGAATTTGGGGGGGAGCGCAAGAGACCCAGTACTTC.

The chain combines TRBV11-2 with TRBJ2-5, with 7 bases matching TRBD1. Germline-derived CDR1 and CDR2 are SGHAT and FQNNGV. Losses at the gene ends were 2 bases for V and 3 bases for J; bases not matched to a gene: 3. The length of the CDR3 is 14 residues. In DNA, the CDR3 is TGTGCCAGCAGCTTATACGACAGGGAAGAGACCCAGTACTTC. It translates to CASSLYDREETQYF.

This clone was seen a handful of times. The chain joins TRBV5-6 to TRBJ2-5; 8 nucleotides match TRBD2. Germline V lookup: CDR1 SGHDT, CDR2 YYEEEE. Losses at the gene ends were 4 bases for V and 7 bases for J; bases not matched to a gene: 15. This CDR3 has 16 amino acids. CDR3 region: CASSPRGASRGLTQYF. The CDR3, as DNA: TGTGCCAGCAGCCCGCGGGGGGCTTCCCGGGGGTTGACCCAGTACTTC.

The rearrangement joins TRBV29-1 to TRBJ1-2; tentatively, D is TRBD1 (5 bases). V dropped 3 bases and J dropped 0 bases, with 5 bases sitting between them. CDR1 and CDR2 (germline): SQVTM, ANQGSEA. The CDR3 is 12 amino acids. This CDR3 reads CSVETANYGYTF. The DNA of the CDR3 is TGCAGCGTTGAGACAGCTAACTATGGCTACACCTTC. Based on the CDR3 plus reference TRBV29-1 and TRBJ1-2, the full variable domain is SAVISQKPSRDICQRGTSLTIQCQVDSQVTMMFWYRQQPGQSLTLIATANQGSEATYESGFVIDKFPISRPNLTFSTLTVSNMSPEDSSIYLCSVETANYGYTFGSGTRLTVV.

This chain connects TRBV6-1 to TRBJ1-2, with 8 bases aligning to TRBD1. V lost 9 bases and J lost 0; bases outside the gene matches: 3. Germline V gene sequence: CDR1 MNHNS, CDR2 SASEGT. The CDR3 length is 13 residues. The CDR3 protein is CASRQGTNYGYTF. The CDR3 DNA follows: TGTGCCAGTAGACAGGGGACTAACTATGGCTACACCTTC.

The chain has TRBV28 and TRBJ2-7; 9 nucleotides agree with TRBD1. Germline CDR1 is MDHEN and CDR2 is SYDVKM. J lost 5 bases, V lost 6 bases, and 5 bases had no gene match. CDR3 length: 13 residues. This CDR3 is CASRGQGVNEQYF. The CDR3 DNA follows: TGTGCCAGCAGGGGACAGGGAGTCAACGAGCAGTACTTC.

The chain links TRBV9 to TRBJ1-1, with 9 positions matching TRBD1. J gave up 7 bases and V 0 bases, and 1 base lay outside the gene matches. The CDR3 is 13 amino acids. Per germline, CDR1 SGDLS and CDR2 YYNGEE. The CDR3 bases are TGTGCCAGCAGCGTAGCGGGACAGGGTGAAGCTTTCTTT. Translated: CASSVAGQGEAFF.

A note on this clone: Additional DNA sequences in this sample encode the identical CDR3. The V call is TRBV11-3, the J call TRBJ2-7, with D possibly TRBD2 on 6 matching bases. Germline CDR1 is SGHNT and CDR2 is YENEEA. The CDR3 has 15 amino acids. With 6 bases removed from V and 4 bases from J, the gap between germline ends came to 19 bases. The CDR3 sequence: CASSQRERRAYEQYF. CDR3 coding DNA: TGTGCCAGCAGTCAGAGGGAGAGGAGGGCATACGAGCAGTACTTC.

The chain carries TRBV19 and TRBJ2-3; TRBD1 matches 7 bases. This CDR3 contains 14 residues. Trimming took 4 bases from V and 4 from J; bases not matched to a gene: 5. The V gene's germline CDR1 is LNHDA and CDR2 SQIVND (reference sequence). The CDR3 nucleotides are TGTGCCAGTAGTACCAACAGGGGCCCAGATACGCAGTATTTT. It codes for CASSTNRGPDTQYF.

The rearrangement joins TRBV5-6 to TRBJ2-7; 13 positions agree with TRBD2. V lost 3 bases, J lost 5 bases, and 11 bases stayed unmatched. CDR1 and CDR2 (germline): SGHDT, YYEEEE. This CDR3 region has 17 residues. In nucleotides, the CDR3 is TGTGCCAGCAGCTCGAACCTACTAGCGGGGGGGCCCAACGAGCAGTACTTC. Protein sequence: CASSSNLLAGGPNEQYF. The whole variable domain, filled in from reference TRBV5-6 and TRBJ2-7, reads DAGVTQSPTHLIKTRGQQVTLRCSPKSGHDTVSWYQQALGQGPQFIFQYYEEEERQRGNFPDRFSGHQFPNYSSELNVNALLLGDSALYLCASSSNLLAGGPNEQYFGPGTRLTVT.